This section outlines one T cell receptor (beta chain) sequence together with its context. Each CDR3 protein is one row after TCRdb ran MiXCR on the RT-PCR reads. The sample consists of hundreds of thousands of distinct CDR3 sequences, approximately 10% of them appearing once. The sample originates from a study of response to subunit inactivated influenza vaccine. Trimming took 5 bases from V and 2 from J; bases not matched to a gene: 6. The CDR3 totals 16 residues. CDR1 is SGHTA and CDR2 is FQGTGA in the germline V gene. The sample was also linked to a second study, of T cells expressing NK-cell markers. From that second work: As the method of synthesis, 5'RACE template switching with UMIs yielded TCR beta cDNA.

This clonotype was sampled from a man aged 50 to 60 who received an inactivated influenza vaccine. The J gene is TRBJ2-6, the V gene TRBV7-3; TRBD2 agrees at 7 bases. Sequenced here: PBMCs from blood, sampled on the day of vaccination. CDR3 sequence (DNA): TGTGCCAGCAGCACCTTAAGCGGGACTGGGGCCAACGTCCTGACTTTC. Translating gives CASSTLSGTGANVLTF. Using reference TRBV7-3 and TRBJ2-6 for the parts outside the CDR3, the full variable domain is GAGVSQTPSNKVTEKGKYVELRCDPISGHTALYWYRQSLGQGPEFLIYFQGTGAADDSGLPNDRFFAVRPEGSVSTLKIQRTERGDSAVYLCASSTLSGTGANVLTFGAGSRLTVL.